What follows is one T cell receptor beta chain and its context. The specificity of this receptor is unknown. Sequence at one end of the junction differs from germline and may be a read error. The TCR beta CDR3 regions were amplified from the RNA transcripts. The first round of RT-PCR for the TCR CDR3 was performed with the HTBI primer set and the Qiagen OneStep RT-PCR kit. Libraries were constructed in a second round of multiplex PCR, after which size selection and purification were carried out. Sequencing of the libraries was done on an Illumina HiSeq2000 using paired-end 100 bp reads. The authors processed their data as follows. SOAPnuke was used to process the raw data, removing reads that contained adapters or uncalled bases, had a mean Phred below 15, or lacked an exact match to the constant primer or identifier. High-quality paired reads were merged with COPE v1.2.5, and unique nucleotide sequences were defined as clonotypes. Clonotypes were aligned to IMGT TRBV, TRBD and TRBJ reference segments using MiTCR v1.1. Analysis was restricted to V-J combinations with a frequency above 0.0001, which covered over 98% of repertoires. The TCS score was defined as the ratio of F50 (clonal expansion) to E x V (chaos), calculated using BLOSUM62-based TCRdist between CDR3 peptides within each V-J. Welch's t-statistics and random forest reduced fewer than 600 V-J features to 13, which were used in a naive Bayes classifier (R e1071). TCRdb's own reprocessing of the public reads used fastp at Q25 and MiXCR and kept productive beta chains. Each CDR3 protein gets just one entry, which takes the most common genes and DNA from the rows behind it. These V and J calls originate from TCRdb's pipeline instead of the authors' own analysis. This sample has roughly 720,000 distinct CDR3 sequences in its table, and around a sixth of those were observed once. The leading ten clones occupy around 16% of the sample.

Graves' hyperthyroidism was defined as stable when no progression to ophthalmopathy occurred over 18 months of follow-up. The hyperthyroidism patients were between 18 and 65 years old and newly diagnosed, with a disease duration of less than 2 months. Any patient with an uncontrolled infection, another autoimmune disease, pregnancy or lactation was excluded. Diagnoses were based on clinical symptoms, serum thyroxine and TRAb, thyroid ultrasound and orbital computed tomography. Ficoll-Paque density gradient centrifugation was used to isolate PBMCs from 8 to 10 ml of fresh peripheral blood. Total RNA was extracted using Trizol reagent, and RNA quality was assessed on an Agilent 2100 Bioanalyzer. This sample is drawn from a study of T cells in Graves' hyperthyroidism and ophthalmopathy (dated 2019 in TCRdb). Study-level background: Peripheral blood samples were taken at the time of initial diagnosis, prior to any treatment. To identify distinguishing TCR V-J signatures, a discovery cohort of around 98 patients was used, comprising some 43 with Graves' ophthalmopathy and 57 with stable Graves' hyperthyroidism. Following sampling, methimazole starting at 30 mg daily was given to hyperthyroidism patients, and high-dose intravenous methylprednisolone was given to ophthalmopathy patients. According to the paper, TCR Vbeta CDR3 sequencing was carried out on some 130 peripheral blood samples, which came from under 50 ophthalmopathy, around 74 hyperthyroidism and around 17 progressor patients. The 100 or so discovery patients were divided at random into training and test sets in a 7:3 ratio. The study also compared thyroid tissue and blood T-cell repertoires from five or six Graves' hyperthyroidism patients. Prospective prediction of ophthalmopathy was tested in an independent validation cohort of approximately 18 hyperthyroidism patients and 17 patients who later progressed to ophthalmopathy.

Results and caveats for the whole study, not just this receptor: Most expanded thyroid clonotypes (frequency above 0.001) were also detected in blood, suggesting blood repertoires may reflect thyroid immune responses. Ophthalmopathy was separated from stable hyperthyroidism by a 13 V-J signature model, with approximately 90% sensitivity and approximately 81% specificity obtained in cross-validation and 80%/75% obtained in testing. In validation, the model predicted progression to ophthalmopathy with around 71% sensitivity and approximately 72% specificity, a median of 6.5 months before onset. Sample size was not statistically predetermined, and investigators were not blinded to group allocation.

Via the germline V gene, CDR1 is SGHNT and CDR2 YENEEA. Counted from cysteine to phenylalanine, this CDR3 has 16 amino acids. Solely the CDR3 DNA is kept, with 48 bases framed from the first base. The sequence links TRBV11-3 to TRBJ2-3; a tentative D call is TRBD1 (7 bases match). The TCR comes from a man aged 45 to 65 with Graves' hyperthyroidism. The specimen was blood. CDR3 loop: CASSSEGKGGADTQYF. The nucleotides read TGTGCCAGCAGCTCGGAGGGGAAAGGGGGCGCGGATACGCAGTATTTC. Beyond the CDR3, the reference TRBV11-3 and TRBJ2-3 genes provide the residues; the full variable domain reads: EAGVVQSPRYKIIEKKQPVAFWCNPISGHNTLYWYLQNLGQGPELLIRYENEEAVDDSQLPKDRFSAERLKGVDSTLKIQPAELGDSAVYLCASSSEGKGGADTQYFGPGTRLTVL.